This TCR beta chain stems from a study of tumor-infiltrating lymphocytes in primary liver carcinoma. As for the study in general: Surgery removed the patients' primary liver carcinoma. Study-level results: Tumor samples exhibited a significantly greater top-250-clone fraction than blood samples (p = 0.039).

This CDR3 has 12 amino acids. Germline CDR1 is SGHAT and CDR2 is FQNNGV. V lost 8 bases and J 13 bases, leaving 20 bases between the germline ends. The table lists this clonotype with many counts. Antigen: not known. The authors made TCR beta cDNA from about 500 ng total RNA with a constant-region primer. Three nested multiplex PCR rounds of slightly modified ARM-PCR generated TCR beta libraries. Each of the first two PCR rounds ran roughly 9 cycles with TRBV1-TRBV30 forward and C-beta reverse primers. TCRdb used MiXCR to reprocess the multiplex PCR reads, holding one entry per CDR3 protein. In the table there are roughly 330,000 distinct CDR3 sequences, less than 75% of which are singletons. For blood RNA, unsorted whole blood served as the source, and germline DNA was extracted too. Patients had chronic HBV infection and were treatment-naive. A sample of roughly 4 milliliters of peripheral blood was taken before surgery.

The sequencing sample was made of peripheral blood. The chain has TRBV11-2 and TRBJ1-2, with D perhaps TRBD1 (5 bases). The source of this sequence is a man in his forties with primary liver carcinoma and hepatitis B virus infection. CDR3 in amino acids: CASALGGGFLTF. For the CDR3, the DNA is TGTGCCAGCGCGCTGGGGGGTGGTTTTCTCACCTTC. Variable domain in full (rest from reference TRBV11-2 and TRBJ1-2): EAGVAQSPRYKIIEKRQSVAFWCNPISGHATLYWYQQILGQGPKLLIQFQNNGVVDDSQLPKDRFSAERLKGVDSTLKIQPAKLEDSAVYLCASALGGGFLTFGSGTRLTVV.